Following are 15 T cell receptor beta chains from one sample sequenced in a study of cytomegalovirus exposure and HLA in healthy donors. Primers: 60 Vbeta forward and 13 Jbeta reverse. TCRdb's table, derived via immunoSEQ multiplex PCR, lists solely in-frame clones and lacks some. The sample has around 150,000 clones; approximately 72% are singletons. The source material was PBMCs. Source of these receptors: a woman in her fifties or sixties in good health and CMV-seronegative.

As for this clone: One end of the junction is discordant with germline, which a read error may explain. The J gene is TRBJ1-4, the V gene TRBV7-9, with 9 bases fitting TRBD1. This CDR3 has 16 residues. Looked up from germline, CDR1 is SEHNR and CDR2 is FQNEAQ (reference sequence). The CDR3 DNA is TGTTCCAGCAGCTCAAAGGCCGGGACAGGGAATGAAAAACTGTTTTTT. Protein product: CSSSSKAGTGNEKLFF.

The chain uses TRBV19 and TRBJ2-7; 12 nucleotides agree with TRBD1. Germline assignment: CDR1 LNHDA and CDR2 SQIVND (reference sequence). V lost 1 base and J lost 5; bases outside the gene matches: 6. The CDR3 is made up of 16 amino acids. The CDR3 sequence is CASSIGGQGARNEQYF. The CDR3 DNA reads TGTGCCAGTAGTATAGGGGGACAGGGGGCGCGGAACGAGCAGTACTTC.

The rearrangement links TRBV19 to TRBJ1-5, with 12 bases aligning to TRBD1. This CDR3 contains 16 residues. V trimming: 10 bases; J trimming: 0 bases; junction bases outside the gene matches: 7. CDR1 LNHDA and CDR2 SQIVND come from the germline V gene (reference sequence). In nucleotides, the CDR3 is TGTGCCACAACCGGGACAGGGGGCTTTAGCAATCAGCCCCAGCATTTT. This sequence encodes CATTGTGGFSNQPQHF.

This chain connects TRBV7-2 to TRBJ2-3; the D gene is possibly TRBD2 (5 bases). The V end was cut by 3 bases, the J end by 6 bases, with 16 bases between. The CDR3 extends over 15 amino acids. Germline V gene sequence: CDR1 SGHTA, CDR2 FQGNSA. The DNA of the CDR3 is TGTGCCAGCAGCTTCCTCGGGCCCCCGGGGGATACGCAGTATTTT. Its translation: CASSFLGPPGDTQYF.

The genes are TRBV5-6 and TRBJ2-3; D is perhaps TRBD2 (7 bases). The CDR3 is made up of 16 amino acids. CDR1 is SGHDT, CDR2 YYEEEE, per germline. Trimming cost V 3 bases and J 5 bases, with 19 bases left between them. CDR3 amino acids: CASSSPWGGRGDTQYF. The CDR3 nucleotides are TGTGCCAGCAGCTCTCCTTGGGGGGGGCGGGGAGATACGCAGTATTTT.

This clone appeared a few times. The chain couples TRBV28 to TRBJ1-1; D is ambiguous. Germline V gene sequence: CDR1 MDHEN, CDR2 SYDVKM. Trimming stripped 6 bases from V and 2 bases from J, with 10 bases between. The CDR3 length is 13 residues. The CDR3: CASRLNGNTEAFF. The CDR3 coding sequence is TGTGCCAGCAGGTTAAACGGTAACACTGAAGCTTTCTTT. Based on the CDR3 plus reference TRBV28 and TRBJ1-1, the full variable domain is DVKVTQSSRYLVKRTGEKVFLECVQDMDHENMFWYRQDPGLGLRLIYFSYDVKMKEKGDIPEGYSVSREKKERFSLILESASTNQTSMYLCASRLNGNTEAFFGQGTRLTVV.

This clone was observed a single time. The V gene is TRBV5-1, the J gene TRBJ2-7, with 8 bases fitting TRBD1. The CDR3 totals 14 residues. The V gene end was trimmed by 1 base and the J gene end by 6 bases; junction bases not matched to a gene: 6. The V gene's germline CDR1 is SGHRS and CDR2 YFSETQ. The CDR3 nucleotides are TGCGCCAGCAGCTTGCCCGGGACAGGAGGCGAGCAGTACTTC. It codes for CASSLPGTGGEQYF.

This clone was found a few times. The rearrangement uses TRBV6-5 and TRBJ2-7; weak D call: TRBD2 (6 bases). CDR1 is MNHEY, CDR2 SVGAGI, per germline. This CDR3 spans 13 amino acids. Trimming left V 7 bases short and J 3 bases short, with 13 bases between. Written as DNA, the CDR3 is TGTGCCAGCAACCTAGCGCGAGGCTACGAGCAGTACTTC. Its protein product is CASNLARGYEQYF.

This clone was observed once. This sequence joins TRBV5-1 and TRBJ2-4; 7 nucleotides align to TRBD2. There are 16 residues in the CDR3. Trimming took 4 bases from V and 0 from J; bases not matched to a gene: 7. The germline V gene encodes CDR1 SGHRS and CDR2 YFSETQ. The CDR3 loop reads CASSEEAGKAKNIQYF. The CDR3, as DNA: TGCGCCAGCAGCGAAGAAGCGGGGAAAGCCAAAAACATTCAGTACTTC.

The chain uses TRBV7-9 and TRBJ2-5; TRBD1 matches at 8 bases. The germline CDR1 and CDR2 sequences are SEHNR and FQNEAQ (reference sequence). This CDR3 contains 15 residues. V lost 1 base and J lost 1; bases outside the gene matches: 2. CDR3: CASSLGDRSQETQYF. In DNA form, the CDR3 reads TGTGCCAGCAGCTTAGGGGACAGGAGCCAAGAGACCCAGTACTTC.

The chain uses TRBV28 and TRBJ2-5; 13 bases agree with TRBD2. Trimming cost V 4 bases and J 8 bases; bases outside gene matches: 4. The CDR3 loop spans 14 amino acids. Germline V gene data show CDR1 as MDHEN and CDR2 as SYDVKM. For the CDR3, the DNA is TGTGCCAGCAGTTCCGGACTAGCGGGAGAAACCCAGTACTTC. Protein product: CASSSGLAGETQYF. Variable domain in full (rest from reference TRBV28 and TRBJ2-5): DVKVTQSSRYLVKRTGEKVFLECVQDMDHENMFWYRQDPGLGLRLIYFSYDVKMKEKGDIPEGYSVSREKKERFSLILESASTNQTSMYLCASSSGLAGETQYFGPGTRLLVL.

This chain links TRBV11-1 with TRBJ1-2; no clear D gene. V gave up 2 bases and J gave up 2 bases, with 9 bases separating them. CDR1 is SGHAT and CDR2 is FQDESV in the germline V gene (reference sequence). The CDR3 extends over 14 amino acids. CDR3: CASSLSDGNYGYTF. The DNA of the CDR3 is TGTGCCAGCAGCTTATCCGACGGGAACTATGGCTACACCTTC.

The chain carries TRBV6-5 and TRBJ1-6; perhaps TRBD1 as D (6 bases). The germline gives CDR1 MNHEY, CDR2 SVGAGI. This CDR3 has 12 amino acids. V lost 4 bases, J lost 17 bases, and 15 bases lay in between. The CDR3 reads CASSSGTRKFHF. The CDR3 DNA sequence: TGTGCCAGCAGTTCCGGGACACGGAAGTTCCACTTT.

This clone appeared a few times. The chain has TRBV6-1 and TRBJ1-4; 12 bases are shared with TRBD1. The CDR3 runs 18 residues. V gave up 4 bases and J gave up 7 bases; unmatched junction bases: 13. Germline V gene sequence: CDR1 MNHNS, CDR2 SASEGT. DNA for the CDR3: TGTGCCAGCAGTGTGGGGGACAGGGGGCCATGGCAGGGTGAAAAACTGTTTTTT. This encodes CASSVGDRGPWQGEKLFF.

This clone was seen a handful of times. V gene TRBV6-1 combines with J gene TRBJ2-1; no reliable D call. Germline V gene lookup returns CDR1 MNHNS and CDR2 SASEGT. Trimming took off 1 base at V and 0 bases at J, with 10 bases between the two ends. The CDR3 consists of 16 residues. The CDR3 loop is CASSEGLASSYNEQFF. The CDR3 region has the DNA TGTGCCAGCAGTGAAGGACTGGCCAGCTCCTACAATGAGCAGTTCTTC.